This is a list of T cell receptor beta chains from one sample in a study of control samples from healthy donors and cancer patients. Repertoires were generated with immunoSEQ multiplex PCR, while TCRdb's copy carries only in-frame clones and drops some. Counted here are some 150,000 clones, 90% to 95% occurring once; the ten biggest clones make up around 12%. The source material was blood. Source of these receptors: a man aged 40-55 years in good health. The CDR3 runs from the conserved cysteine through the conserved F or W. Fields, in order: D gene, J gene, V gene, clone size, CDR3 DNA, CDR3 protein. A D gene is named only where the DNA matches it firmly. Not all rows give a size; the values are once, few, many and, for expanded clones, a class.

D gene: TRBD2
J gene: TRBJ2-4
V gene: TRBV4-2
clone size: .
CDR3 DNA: TGTGCCAGCAGCCAATTACTAGCGGGAGAGGTCAAAAACATTCAGTACTTC
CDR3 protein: CASSQLLAGEVKNIQYF

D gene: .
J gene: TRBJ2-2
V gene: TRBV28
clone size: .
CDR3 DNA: TGTGCCAGCAGTTTAGGCAGGGGGGCCGGGGAGCTGTTTTTT
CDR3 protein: CASSLGRGAGELFF

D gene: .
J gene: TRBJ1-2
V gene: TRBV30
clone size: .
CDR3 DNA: TGTGCCTGGAGCGGGGCCGGCGCCCTTAACTATGGCTACACCTTC
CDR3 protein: CAWSGAGALNYGYTF

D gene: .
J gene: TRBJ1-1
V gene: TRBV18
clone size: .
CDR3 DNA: TGTGCCAGCTCGCAAGGATCCACTGAAGCTTTCTTT
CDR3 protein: CASSQGSTEAFF

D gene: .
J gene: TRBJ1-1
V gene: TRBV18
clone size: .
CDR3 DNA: TGTGCCAGCTCACCACCACGCAGTGAACCTGAAGCTTTCTTT
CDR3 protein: CASSPPRSEPEAFF

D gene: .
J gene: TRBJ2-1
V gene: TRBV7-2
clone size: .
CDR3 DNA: TGTGCCAGCAGGCTCCGGCGCAGGGGGAGGTTAGCGGAGAACAATGAGCAGTTCTTC
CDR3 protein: CASRLRRRGRLAENNEQFF

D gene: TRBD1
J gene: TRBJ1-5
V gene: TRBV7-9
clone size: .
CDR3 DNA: TGTGCCAGCAGCTTTACTTGGACAGGGGTGGCGGAATATCAGCATTTT
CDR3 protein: CASSFTWTGVAEYQHF

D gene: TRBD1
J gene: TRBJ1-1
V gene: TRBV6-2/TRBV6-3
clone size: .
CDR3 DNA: TGTGCCAGCAGTTACGGCAGGGGGAGGAACACTGAAGCTTTCTTT
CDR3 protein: CASSYGRGRNTEAFF

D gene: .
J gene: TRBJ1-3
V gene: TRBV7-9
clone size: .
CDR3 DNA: TGTGCCAGCAGCTTAGCGCTTTCGCGAGGTCGTTTCGGAAACACCATATATTTT
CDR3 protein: CASSLALSRGRFGNTIYF

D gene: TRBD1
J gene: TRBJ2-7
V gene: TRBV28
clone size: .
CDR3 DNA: TGTGCCAGCAGTTTGCGTAGGACAGGGAGCGGGTTTAATTATCGGGCCTACGAGCAGTACTTC
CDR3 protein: CASSLRRTGSGFNYRAYEQYF

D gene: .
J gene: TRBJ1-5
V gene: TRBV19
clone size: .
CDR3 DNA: TGTGCCAGTACCGGTCGAGGGGGGGGATATTTTCAGCCCCAGCATTTT
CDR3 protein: CASTGRGGGYFQPQHF

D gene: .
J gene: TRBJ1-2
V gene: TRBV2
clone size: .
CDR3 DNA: TGTGCCAGCAGTGAGACCACAGGTCCCTATGGCTACACCTTC
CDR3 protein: CASSETTGPYGYTF

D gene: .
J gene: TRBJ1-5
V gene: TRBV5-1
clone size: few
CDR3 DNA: TGCGCCAGCAGGGAGTATAGCAATCAGCCCCAGCATTTT
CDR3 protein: CASREYSNQPQHF

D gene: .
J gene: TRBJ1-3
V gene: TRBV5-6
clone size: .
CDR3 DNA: TGTGCCAGCAGCCTAACAAGCTCTGGAAACACCATATATTTT
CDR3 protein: CASSLTSSGNTIYF

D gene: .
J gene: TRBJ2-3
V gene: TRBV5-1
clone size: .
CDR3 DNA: TGCGCCAGCAGCCCGGACGGAGATACGCAGTATTTT
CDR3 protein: CASSPDGDTQYF

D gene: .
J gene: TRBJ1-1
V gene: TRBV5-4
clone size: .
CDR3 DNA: TGTGCCAGCAGCTTGGCGAGAGGGAAGAACACTGAAGCTTTCTTT
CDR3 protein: CASSLARGKNTEAFF

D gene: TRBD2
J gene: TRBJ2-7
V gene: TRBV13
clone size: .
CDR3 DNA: TGTGCCAGCAGCTTATGGGGGGGACGCTACGAGCAGTACTTC
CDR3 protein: CASSLWGGRYEQYF

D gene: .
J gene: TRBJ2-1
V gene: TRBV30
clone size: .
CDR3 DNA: TGTGCCTGGAGCGGGGCAATCTACAATGAGCAGTTCTTC
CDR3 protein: CAWSGAIYNEQFF

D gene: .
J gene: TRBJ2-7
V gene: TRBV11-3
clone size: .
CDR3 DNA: TGTGCCAGCAGCTTAAGTTTGGGAGGCGAGCAGTACTTC
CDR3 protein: CASSLSLGGEQYF

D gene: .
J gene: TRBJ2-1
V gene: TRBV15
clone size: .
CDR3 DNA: TGTGCCACCAGCAGAGATCCCCGGGAAGAGCAGTTCTTC
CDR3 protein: CATSRDPREEQFF

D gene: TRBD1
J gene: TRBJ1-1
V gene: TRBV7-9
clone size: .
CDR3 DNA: TGTGCCAGCAGCTACCCTCAGGGGGCTCGAACTGAAGCTTTCTTT
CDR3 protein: CASSYPQGARTEAFF

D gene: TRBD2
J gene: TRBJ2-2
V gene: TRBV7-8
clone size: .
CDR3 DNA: TGTGCCAGCAGCTTAGGGACTAGCGGGGGGCCGAACACCGGGGAGCTGTTTTTT
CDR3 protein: CASSLGTSGGPNTGELFF

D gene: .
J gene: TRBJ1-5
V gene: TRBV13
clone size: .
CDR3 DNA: TGTGCCAGCAGCTCCCAGGGCAGCAATCAGCCCCAGCATTTT
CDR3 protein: CASSSQGSNQPQHF

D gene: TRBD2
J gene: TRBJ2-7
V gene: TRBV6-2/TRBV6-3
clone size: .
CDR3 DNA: TGTGCCAGCAGTTACGGACTAGCGGGAGTGGGTGAGCAGTACTTC
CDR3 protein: CASSYGLAGVGEQYF

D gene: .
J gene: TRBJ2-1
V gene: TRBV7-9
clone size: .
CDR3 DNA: TGTGCCAGCATTAACAGGCGTAATGAGCAGTTCTTC
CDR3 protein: CASINRRNEQFF

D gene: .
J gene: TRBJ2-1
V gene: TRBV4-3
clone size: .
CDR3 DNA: TGCGCCAGCAGCCAATCCCAGGGGAGGGAGCAGTTCTTC
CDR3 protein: CASSQSQGREQFF

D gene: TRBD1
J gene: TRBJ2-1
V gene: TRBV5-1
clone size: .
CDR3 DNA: TGCGCCAGCAGTAGGGGACAGAGCTCCTACAATGAGCAGTTCTTC
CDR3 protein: CASSRGQSSYNEQFF

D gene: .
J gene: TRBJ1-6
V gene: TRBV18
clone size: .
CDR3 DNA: TGTGCCAGCTCACCCAGCCCTAGCTCCTATAATTCACCCCTCCACTTT
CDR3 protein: CASSPSPSSYNSPLHF

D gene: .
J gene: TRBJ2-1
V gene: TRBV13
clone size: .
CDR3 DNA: TGTGCCAGCAGCTTGACAGACAATGAGCAGTTCTTC
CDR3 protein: CASSLTDNEQFF

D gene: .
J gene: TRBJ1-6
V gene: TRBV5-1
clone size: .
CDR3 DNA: TGCGCCAGCAGAAATAACTCACCCCTCCACTTT
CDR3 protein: CASRNNSPLHF

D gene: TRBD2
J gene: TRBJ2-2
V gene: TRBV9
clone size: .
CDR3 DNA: TGTGCCAGCAGCCCTCTGACTAGCGGGAGGTACACCGGGGAGCTGTTTTTT
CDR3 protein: CASSPLTSGRYTGELFF